A single sample is the source of the 21 T cell receptor beta chains below, sequenced in a study of blood T cell repertoires in COVID-19. The repertoire was sequenced with immunoSEQ multiplex PCR; TCRdb's copy has only in-frame clones and lacks some. The table lists about 240,000 clones, more than 70% of them singletons. Source material: peripheral blood. These receptors all come from a man at least 80 years old with acute or convalescent COVID-19.

The chain recombines TRBV28 with TRBJ2-7; 7 bases agree with TRBD2. J was trimmed by 11 bases and V by 4 bases; bases with no gene match: 11. Per the germline V gene, CDR1 is MDHEN and CDR2 is SYDVKM. The CDR3 spans 13 residues. The CDR3 region is CASSYLRVRGEYF. CDR3 sequence (DNA): TGTGCCAGCAGTTACCTCCGGGTCCGGGGGGAGTACTTC.

This chain joins TRBV4-1 and TRBJ1-3; D call uncertain. This CDR3 comprises 16 residues. Germline CDR1 MGHRA, CDR2 YSYEKL. V dropped 1 base and J dropped 5 bases, with 15 bases sitting between them. As DNA, the CDR3 is TGCGCCAGCAGCCAAGCCCGCCCCGGGAGGAGAAACACCATATATTTT. Translated: CASSQARPGRRNTIYF.

The J gene is TRBJ1-5, the V gene TRBV10-3; D unresolved. Germline assignment: CDR1 ENHRY and CDR2 SYGVKD. The CDR3 is 13 residues long. Trimming removed 3 bases from V and 0 bases from J, with 3 bases in between. This chain's CDR3 is CAISDLSNQPQHF. The DNA for the CDR3 is TGTGCCATCAGTGATCTTAGCAATCAGCCCCAGCATTTT.

V usage is TRBV27 and J usage is TRBJ1-4, with TRBD1 matching 9 bases. Germline V gene lookup returns CDR1 MNHEY and CDR2 SMNVEV (reference sequence). V lost 5 bases to trimming and J lost 7 bases; unmatched junction nucleotides: 8. The CDR3 runs 15 residues. Here the CDR3 DNA reads TGTGCCAGCAGTCTAGGCGGGACAGGGACTGAAAAACTGTTTTTT. This encodes CASSLGGTGTEKLFF. Supplemented by reference TRBV27 and TRBJ1-4, the full variable domain reads EAQVTQNPRYLITVTGKKLTVTCSQNMNHEYMSWYRQDPGLGLRQIYYSMNVEVTDKGDVPEGYKVSRKEKRNFPLILESPSPNQTSLYFCASSLGGTGTEKLFFGSGTQLSVL.

In its sample, this clone was seen a few times. The rearrangement joins TRBV6-5 to TRBJ1-1; tentatively, D is TRBD1 (6 bases). CDR3 length: 13 amino acids. Germline V lookup: CDR1 MNHEY, CDR2 SVGAGI. Trimming stripped 6 bases from V and 3 bases from J, with 11 bases between. The CDR3: CASRASGDTEAFF. CDR3 bases: TGTGCCAGCAGAGCCTCAGGGGACACTGAAGCTTTCTTT.

This clone was seen more than once but under ten times. V and J are TRBV6-6 and TRBJ2-7; 10 nucleotides match TRBD1. Per the germline V gene, CDR1 is MNHNY and CDR2 is SVGAGI (reference sequence). V lost 6 bases and J lost 1; bases outside the gene matches: 6. The CDR3 is 15 amino acids. In DNA, the CDR3 is TGTGCCAGCAGGGACCGGACAGGGGGATCCTACGAGCAGTACTTC. It is translated as CASRDRTGGSYEQYF.

This sequence joins TRBV27 and TRBJ1-6; D gene unclear. Per germline, CDR1 MNHEY and CDR2 SMNVEV (reference sequence). There are 12 residues in the CDR3. V was shortened by 2 bases and J by 9 bases, with 5 bases between the two germline ends. CDR3 sequence: CASSLGPSPLHF. CDR3 DNA: TGTGCCAGCAGTTTAGGGCCTTCACCCCTCCACTTT.

V is TRBV7-3 and J is TRBJ1-2; 10 positions match TRBD1. J gave up 6 bases and V 8 bases, and 0 bases lay outside the gene matches. CDR3 length: 11 amino acids. Germline V CDR1 and CDR2: SGHTA, FQGTGA. In DNA, the CDR3 is TGTGCCAGCGGGACAGGGGATGGCTACACCTTC. This gives the protein CASGTGDGYTF. Using reference TRBV7-3 and TRBJ1-2 for the parts outside the CDR3, the full variable domain is GAGVSQTPSNKVTEKGKYVELRCDPISGHTALYWYRQSLGQGPEFLIYFQGTGAADDSGLPNDRFFAVRPEGSVSTLKIQRTERGDSAVYLCASGTGDGYTFGSGTRLTVV.

CDR3 amino acids: CASSQVRGTEAFF. The CDR3 DNA reads as TGTGCCAGCAGCCAAGTTCGGGGCACTGAAGCTTTCTTT. The V gene is TRBV14, the J gene TRBJ1-1; no firm D call. The CDR3 spans 13 residues. Between the trimmed V and J ends, which lost 1 base and 4 bases, there was a span of 7 bases. CDR1 and CDR2 from the germline V gene are SGHDN and FVKESK. Full variable domain (rest looked up from reference TRBV14 and TRBJ1-1): EAGVTQFPSHSVIEKGQTVTLRCDPISGHDNLYWYRRVMGKEIKFLLHFVKESKQDESGMPNNRFLAERTGGTYSTLKVQPAELEDSGVYFCASSQVRGTEAFFGQGTRLTVV.

This clone was counted a single time. The chain recombines TRBV5-1 with TRBJ1-6; a possible D gene is TRBD1 (5 bases). Per germline, CDR1 SGHRS and CDR2 YFSETQ. CDR3 length equals 18 residues. V was shortened by 1 base and J by 2 bases, with 16 bases between the two germline ends. CDR3 nucleotide sequence: TGCGCCAGCAGCTTGAGAGAGGCGACAGCTACCTATAATTCACCCCTCCACTTT. Translating it yields CASSLREATATYNSPLHF.

V gene TRBV3-1 (or the pseudogene TRBV3-2) combines with J gene TRBJ2-7; 7 bases fit TRBD1. The CDR3 is 12 residues long. Germline CDR1 reads LGHDT; CDR2 reads YNNKEL (reference sequence). The J segment lost 5 bases and the V segment lost 8 bases, leaving 6 bases of the junction unmatched. Written as DNA, the CDR3 is TGTGCCAGCCAGACAGGGTTCAACGAGCAGTACTTC. Protein: CASQTGFNEQYF.

V and J are TRBV2 and TRBJ1-1; possible D gene TRBD1, 6 bases. The V end lost 7 bases, the J end lost 4 bases, and 10 bases lay between the germline ends. The CDR3 sequence is 12 residues long. Germline assignment: CDR1 SNHLY and CDR2 FYNNEI. CDR3 sequence (DNA): TGTGCCAGCAAGGGGGGGGGCACTGAAGCTTTCTTT. Translating gives CASKGGGTEAFF.

With respect to this clone: Other nucleotide sequences in the sample specify the same CDR3. This chain uses TRBV12-3 or TRBV12-4 with TRBJ1-1; D remains ambiguous. V was shortened by 3 bases and J by 1 base, with 6 bases between the two germline ends. The CDR3 consists of 13 residues. As DNA, the CDR3 is TGTGCCAGCAGTTTTTCAGGGAACACTGAAGCTTTCTTT. This encodes CASSFSGNTEAFF.

This clone was observed a single time. The chain combines TRBV29-1 with TRBJ1-5; the D is unclear. This CDR3 contains 13 residues. CDR1 is SQVTM, CDR2 ANQGSEA, per germline. V was trimmed by 2 bases and J by 3 bases, leaving 8 bases between them. The CDR3 DNA reads as TGCAGCGTTGAACACAGTCCCAATCAGCCCCAGCATTTT. Translating it yields CSVEHSPNQPQHF.

V is TRBV3-1 (or the pseudogene TRBV3-2) and J is TRBJ1-4; tentatively, D is TRBD1 (5 bases). CDR1 and CDR2 (germline): LGHDT, YNNKEL (reference sequence). Trimming took 8 bases from V and 5 from J, leaving 12 bases between them. The CDR3 loop spans 13 amino acids. As DNA, the CDR3 is TGTGCCAGCGGGGGACTGGGGAATGAAAAACTGTTTTTT. The encoded protein is CASGGLGNEKLFF.

J is TRBJ1-5 and V is TRBV7-2, with D maybe TRBD1 (5 bases). Between the trimmed V and J ends, which lost 4 bases and 6 bases, there was a span of 10 bases. The CDR3 totals 13 residues. The V gene's germline CDR1 is SGHTA and CDR2 FQGNSA. CDR3 amino acids: CASSSQGVQPQHF. DNA of the CDR3: TGTGCCAGCAGCTCCCAAGGGGTTCAGCCCCAGCATTTT.

The chain employs TRBV9 and TRBJ2-7; 10 nucleotides match TRBD1. J lost 5 bases, V lost 3 bases, and 11 bases had no gene match. This CDR3 is 16 amino acids long. Germline loops: CDR1 SGDLS, CDR2 YYNGEE. The CDR3 coding sequence is TGTGCCAGCAGCGAAGGGATCGGGACAGGGGATAACGAGCAGTACTTC. Protein sequence: CASSEGIGTGDNEQYF.

This chain's CDR3 is CASSQRLPEAFF. In DNA, the CDR3 is TGTGCCAGCAGCCAGCGACTGCCTGAAGCTTTCTTT. The chain recombines TRBV14 with TRBJ1-1; no firm D call. CDR1 is SGHDN, CDR2 FVKESK, per germline. The V end was cut by 3 bases, the J end by 6 bases, with 8 bases between. The CDR3 spans 12 residues.

The gene calls are TRBV3-1 (or the pseudogene TRBV3-2) and TRBJ2-1; 7 positions agree with TRBD2. The germline V gene has CDR1 LGHDT and CDR2 YNNKEL (reference sequence). The CDR3 consists of 15 residues. Trimming took 0 bases from V and 8 from J; bases not matched to a gene: 7. In nucleotides, the CDR3 is TGTGCCAGCAGCCAAGATCGACCTGGACTAGATGAGCAGTTCTTC. As protein: CASSQDRPGLDEQFF.

The CDR3 sequence: CASQRSSGEPQHF. The CDR3 DNA follows: TGTGCCAGCCAGAGGTCCTCGGGGGAGCCCCAGCATTTT. The gene calls are TRBV28 and TRBJ1-5; tentatively, D is TRBD1 (5 bases). This CDR3 contains 13 residues. The V and J ends lost 8 bases and 8 bases respectively, with 16 bases between them. Germline CDR1 and CDR2: MDHEN and SYDVKM.

This sequence joins TRBV18 and TRBJ2-3; D uncertain. The germline V and J ends were trimmed by 4 bases and 2 bases, with 4 bases remaining between them. Looked up from germline, CDR1 is KGHSH and CDR2 is LQKENI. The CDR3 consists of 12 residues. The CDR3 spells CASSLLTDTQYF. As DNA, the CDR3 is TGTGCCAGCTCACTTCTCACAGATACGCAGTATTTT.